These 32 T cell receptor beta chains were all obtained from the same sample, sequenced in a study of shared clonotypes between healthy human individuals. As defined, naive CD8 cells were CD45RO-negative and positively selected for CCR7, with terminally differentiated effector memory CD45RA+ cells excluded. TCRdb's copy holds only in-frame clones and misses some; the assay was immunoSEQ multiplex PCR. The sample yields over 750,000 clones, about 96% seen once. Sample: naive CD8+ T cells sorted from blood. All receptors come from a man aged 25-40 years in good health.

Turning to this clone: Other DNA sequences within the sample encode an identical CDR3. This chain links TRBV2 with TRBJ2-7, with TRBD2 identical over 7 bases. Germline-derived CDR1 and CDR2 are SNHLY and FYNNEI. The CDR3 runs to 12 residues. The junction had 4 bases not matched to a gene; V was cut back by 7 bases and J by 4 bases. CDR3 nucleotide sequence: TGTGCCAGCATCGGCGGGAGTTACGAGCAGTACTTC. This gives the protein CASIGGSYEQYF.

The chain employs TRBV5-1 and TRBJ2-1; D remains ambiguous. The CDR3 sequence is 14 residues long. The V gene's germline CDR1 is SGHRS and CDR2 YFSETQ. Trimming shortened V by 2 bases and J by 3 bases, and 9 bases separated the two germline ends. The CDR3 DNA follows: TGCGCCAGCAGCTTTCGAGAGAACTACAATGAGCAGTTCTTC. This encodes CASSFRENYNEQFF. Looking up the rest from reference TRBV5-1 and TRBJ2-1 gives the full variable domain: KAGVTQTPRYLIKTRGQQVTLSCSPISGHRSVSWYQQTPGQGLQFLFEYFSETQRNKGNFPGRFSGRQFSNSRSEMNVSTLELGDSALYLCASSFRENYNEQFFGPGTRLTVL.

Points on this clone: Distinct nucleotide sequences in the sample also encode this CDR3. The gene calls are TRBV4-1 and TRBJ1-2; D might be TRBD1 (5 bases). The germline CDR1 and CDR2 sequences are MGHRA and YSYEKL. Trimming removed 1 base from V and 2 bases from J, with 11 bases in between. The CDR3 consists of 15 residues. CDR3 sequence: CASSQATGLNYGYTF. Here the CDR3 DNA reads TGCGCCAGCAGCCAAGCCACAGGTTTAAACTATGGCTACACCTTC.

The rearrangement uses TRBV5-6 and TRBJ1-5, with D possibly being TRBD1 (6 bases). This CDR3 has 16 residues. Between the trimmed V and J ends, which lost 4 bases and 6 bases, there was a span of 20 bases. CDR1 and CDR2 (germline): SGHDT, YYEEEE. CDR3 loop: CASSDRQGRGGQPQHF. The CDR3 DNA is TGTGCCAGCAGCGACCGTCAGGGGAGGGGTGGTCAGCCCCAGCATTTT. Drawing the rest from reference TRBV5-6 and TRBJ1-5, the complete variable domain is DAGVTQSPTHLIKTRGQQVTLRCSPKSGHDTVSWYQQALGQGPQFIFQYYEEEERQRGNFPDRFSGHQFPNYSSELNVNALLLGDSALYLCASSDRQGRGGQPQHFGDGTRLSIL.

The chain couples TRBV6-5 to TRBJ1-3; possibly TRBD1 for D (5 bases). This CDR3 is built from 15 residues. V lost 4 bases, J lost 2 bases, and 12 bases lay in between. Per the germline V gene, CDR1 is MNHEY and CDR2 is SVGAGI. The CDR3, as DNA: TGTGCCAGCAGTTTCGGGGGAGAAACTGGAAACACCATATATTTT. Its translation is CASSFGGETGNTIYF.

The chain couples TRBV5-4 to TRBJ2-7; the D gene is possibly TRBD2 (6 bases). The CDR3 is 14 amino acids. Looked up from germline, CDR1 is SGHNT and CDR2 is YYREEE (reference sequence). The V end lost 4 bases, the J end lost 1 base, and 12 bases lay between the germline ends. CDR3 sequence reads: CASSPGGASYEQYF. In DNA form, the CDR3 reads TGTGCCAGCAGCCCTGGCGGGGCTTCCTACGAGCAGTACTTC.

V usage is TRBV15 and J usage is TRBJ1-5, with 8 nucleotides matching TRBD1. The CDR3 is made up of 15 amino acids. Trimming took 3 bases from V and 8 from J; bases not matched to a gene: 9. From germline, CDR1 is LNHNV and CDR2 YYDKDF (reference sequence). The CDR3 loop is CATSRAKDRDEPQHF. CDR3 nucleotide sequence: TGTGCCACCAGCAGGGCTAAGGACAGGGACGAGCCCCAGCATTTT.

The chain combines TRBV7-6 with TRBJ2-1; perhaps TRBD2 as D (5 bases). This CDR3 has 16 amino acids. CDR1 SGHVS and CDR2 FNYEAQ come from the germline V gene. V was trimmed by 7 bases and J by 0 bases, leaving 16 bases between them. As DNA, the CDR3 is TGTGCCAGCACCGACCCTCTTGGGAGCTCCTACAATGAGCAGTTCTTC. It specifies CASTDPLGSSYNEQFF. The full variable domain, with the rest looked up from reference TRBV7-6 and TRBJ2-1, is GAGVSQSPRYKVTKRGQDVALRCDPISGHVSLYWYRQALGQGPEFLTYFNYEAQQDKSGLPNDRFSAERPEGSISTLTIQRTEQRDSAMYRCASTDPLGSSYNEQFFGPGTRLTVL.

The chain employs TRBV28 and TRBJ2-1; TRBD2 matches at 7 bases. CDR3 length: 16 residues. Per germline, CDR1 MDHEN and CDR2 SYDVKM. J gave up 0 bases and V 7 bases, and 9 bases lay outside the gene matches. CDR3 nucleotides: TGTGCCAGCACCCCTAGCGGTACTTACTCCTACAATGAGCAGTTCTTC. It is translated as CASTPSGTYSYNEQFF.

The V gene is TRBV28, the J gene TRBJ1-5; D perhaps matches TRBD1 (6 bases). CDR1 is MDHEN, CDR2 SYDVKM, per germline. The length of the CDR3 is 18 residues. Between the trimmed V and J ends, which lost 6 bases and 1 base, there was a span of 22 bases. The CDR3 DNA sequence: TGTGCCAGCAGCCCCACCGAGTTAAACAGGGAAAGCAATCAGCCCCAGCATTTT. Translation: CASSPTELNRESNQPQHF.

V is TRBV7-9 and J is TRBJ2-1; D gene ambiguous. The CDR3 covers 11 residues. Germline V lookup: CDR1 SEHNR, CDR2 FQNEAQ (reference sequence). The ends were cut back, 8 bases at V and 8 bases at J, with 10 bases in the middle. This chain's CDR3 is CASARSHEQFF. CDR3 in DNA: TGTGCCAGCGCAAGGAGCCATGAGCAGTTCTTC.

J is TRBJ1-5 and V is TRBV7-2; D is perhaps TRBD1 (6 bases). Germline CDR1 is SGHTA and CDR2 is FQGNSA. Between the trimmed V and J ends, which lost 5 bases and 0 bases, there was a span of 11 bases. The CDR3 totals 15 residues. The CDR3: CASSKDSHSNQPQHF. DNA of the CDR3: TGTGCCAGCAGCAAGGACAGCCATAGCAATCAGCCCCAGCATTTT.

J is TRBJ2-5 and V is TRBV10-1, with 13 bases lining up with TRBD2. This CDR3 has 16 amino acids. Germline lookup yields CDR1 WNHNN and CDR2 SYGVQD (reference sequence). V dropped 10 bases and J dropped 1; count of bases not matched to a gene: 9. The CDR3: CATYTGTSGIQETQYF. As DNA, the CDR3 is TGCGCCACCTATACCGGGACTAGCGGGATCCAAGAGACCCAGTACTTC.

CDR3 region: CASSLAVGISYEQYF. The CDR3 region has the DNA TGTGCCAGCAGCTTAGCGGTAGGAATCTCCTACGAGCAGTACTTC. V and J are TRBV7-2 and TRBJ2-7; no clear D. Trimming cost V 0 bases and J 0 bases, with 9 bases left between them. Germline V gives CDR1 SGHTA, CDR2 FQGNSA. CDR3 length equals 15 residues.

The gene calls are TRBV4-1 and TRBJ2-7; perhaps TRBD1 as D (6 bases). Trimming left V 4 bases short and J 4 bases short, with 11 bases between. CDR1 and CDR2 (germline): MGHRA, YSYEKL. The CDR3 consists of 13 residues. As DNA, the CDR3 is TGCGCCAGCAGCCCAGGGGTGGGATACGAGCAGTACTTC. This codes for CASSPGVGYEQYF.

CDR3 loop: CASSLEGGVGETQYF. The CDR3 DNA reads as TGTGCCAGCAGCTTGGAAGGGGGAGTAGGAGAGACCCAGTACTTC. This chain connects TRBV11-2 to TRBJ2-5; the D gene is possibly TRBD1 (6 bases). Between the trimmed V and J ends, which lost 3 bases and 4 bases, there was a span of 15 bases. The CDR3 extends over 15 amino acids. Germline V gene lookup returns CDR1 SGHAT and CDR2 FQNNGV.

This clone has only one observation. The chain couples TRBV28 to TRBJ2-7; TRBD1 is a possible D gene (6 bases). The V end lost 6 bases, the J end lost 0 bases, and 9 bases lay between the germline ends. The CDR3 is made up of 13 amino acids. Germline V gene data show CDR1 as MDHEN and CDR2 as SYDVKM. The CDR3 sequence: CASSRDNSYEQYF. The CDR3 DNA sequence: TGTGCCAGCAGCCGGGACAACTCCTACGAGCAGTACTTC. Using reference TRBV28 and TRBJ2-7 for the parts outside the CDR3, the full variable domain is DVKVTQSSRYLVKRTGEKVFLECVQDMDHENMFWYRQDPGLGLRLIYFSYDVKMKEKGDIPEGYSVSREKKERFSLILESASTNQTSMYLCASSRDNSYEQYFGPGTRLTVT.

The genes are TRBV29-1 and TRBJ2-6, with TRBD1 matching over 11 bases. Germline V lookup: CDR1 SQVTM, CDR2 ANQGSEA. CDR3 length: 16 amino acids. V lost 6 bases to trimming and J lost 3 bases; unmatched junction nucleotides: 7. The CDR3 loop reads CSVFGQGAVGANVLTF. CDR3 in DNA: TGCAGCGTATTTGGACAGGGGGCGGTTGGGGCCAACGTCCTGACTTTC.

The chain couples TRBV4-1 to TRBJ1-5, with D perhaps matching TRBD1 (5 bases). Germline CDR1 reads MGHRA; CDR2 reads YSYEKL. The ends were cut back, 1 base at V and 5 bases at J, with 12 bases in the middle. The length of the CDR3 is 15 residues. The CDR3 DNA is TGCGCCAGCAGCCAAGTTCCCGGGACCGATCAGCCCCAGCATTTT. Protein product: CASSQVPGTDQPQHF.

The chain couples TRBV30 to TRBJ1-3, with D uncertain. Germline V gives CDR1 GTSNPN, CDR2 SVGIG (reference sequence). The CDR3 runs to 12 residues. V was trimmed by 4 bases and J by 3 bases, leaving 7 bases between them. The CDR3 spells CAWNTLGNTIYF. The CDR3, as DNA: TGTGCCTGGAATACTCTTGGAAACACCATATATTTT.

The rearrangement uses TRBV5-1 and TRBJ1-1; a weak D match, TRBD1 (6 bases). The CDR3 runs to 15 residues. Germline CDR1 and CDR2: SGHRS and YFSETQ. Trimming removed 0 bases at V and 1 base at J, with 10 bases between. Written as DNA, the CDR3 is TGCGCCAGCAGCTTGGGGGACACAGAGAACACTGAAGCTTTCTTT. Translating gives CASSLGDTENTEAFF.

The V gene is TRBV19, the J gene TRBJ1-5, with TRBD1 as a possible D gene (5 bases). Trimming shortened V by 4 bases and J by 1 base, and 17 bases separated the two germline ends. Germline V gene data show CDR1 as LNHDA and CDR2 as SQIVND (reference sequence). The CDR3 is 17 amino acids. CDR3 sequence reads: CASSTRDGRTSNQPQHF. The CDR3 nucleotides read TGTGCCAGTAGTACCCGGGACGGACGGACGAGCAATCAGCCCCAGCATTTT.

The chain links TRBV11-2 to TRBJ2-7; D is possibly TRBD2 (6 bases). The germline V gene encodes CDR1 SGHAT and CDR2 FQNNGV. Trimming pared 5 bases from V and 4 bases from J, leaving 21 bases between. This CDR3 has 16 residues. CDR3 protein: CASSDRSRGRKYEQYF. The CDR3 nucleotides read TGTGCCAGCAGCGACCGCTCTCGGGGGAGAAAGTACGAGCAGTACTTC.

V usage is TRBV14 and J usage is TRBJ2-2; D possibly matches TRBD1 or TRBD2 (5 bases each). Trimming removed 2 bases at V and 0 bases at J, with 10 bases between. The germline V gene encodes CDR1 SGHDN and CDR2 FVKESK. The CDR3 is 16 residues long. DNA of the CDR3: TGTGCCAGCAGCCAAAAGGGACCATCGAACACCGGGGAGCTGTTTTTT. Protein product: CASSQKGPSNTGELFF.

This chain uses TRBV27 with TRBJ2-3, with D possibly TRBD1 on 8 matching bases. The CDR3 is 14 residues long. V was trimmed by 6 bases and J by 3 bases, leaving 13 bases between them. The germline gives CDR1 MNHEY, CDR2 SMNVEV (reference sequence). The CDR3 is CASSLQGGTDTQYF. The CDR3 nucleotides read TGTGCCAGCAGCCTACAGGGGGGGACAGATACGCAGTATTTT.

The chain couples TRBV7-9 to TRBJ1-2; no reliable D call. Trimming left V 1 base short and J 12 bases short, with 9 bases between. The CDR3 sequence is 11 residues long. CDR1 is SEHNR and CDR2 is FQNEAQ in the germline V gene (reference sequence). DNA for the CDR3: TGTGCCAGCAGCTTAGGCCCCGGTCACACCTTC. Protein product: CASSLGPGHTF.

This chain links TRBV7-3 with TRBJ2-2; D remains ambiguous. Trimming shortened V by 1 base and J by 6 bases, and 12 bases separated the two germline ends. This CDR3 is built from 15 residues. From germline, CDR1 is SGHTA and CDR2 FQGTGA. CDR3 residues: CASSLKPEEPGELFF. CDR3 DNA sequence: TGTGCCAGCAGCTTAAAGCCCGAGGAGCCCGGGGAGCTGTTTTTT.

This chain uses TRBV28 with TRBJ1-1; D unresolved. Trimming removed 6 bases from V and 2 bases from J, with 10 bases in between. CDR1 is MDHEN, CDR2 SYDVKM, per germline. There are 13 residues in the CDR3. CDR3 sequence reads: CASSLVRNTEAFF. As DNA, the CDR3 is TGTGCCAGCAGCCTTGTTAGAAACACTGAAGCTTTCTTT.

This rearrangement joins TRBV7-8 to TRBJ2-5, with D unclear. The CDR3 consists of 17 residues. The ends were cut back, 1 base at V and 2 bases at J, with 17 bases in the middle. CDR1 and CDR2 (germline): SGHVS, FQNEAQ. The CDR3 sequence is CASSLVQFAVWQETQYF. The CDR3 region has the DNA TGTGCCAGCAGCTTAGTACAGTTTGCGGTCTGGCAAGAGACCCAGTACTTC.

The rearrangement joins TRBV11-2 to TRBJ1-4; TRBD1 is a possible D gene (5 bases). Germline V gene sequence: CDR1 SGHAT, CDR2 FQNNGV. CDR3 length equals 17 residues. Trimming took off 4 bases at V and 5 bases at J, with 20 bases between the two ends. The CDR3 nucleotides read TGTGCCAGCAGCTCGCTTCTGGAGGCAGGGAGGAATGAAAAACTGTTTTTT. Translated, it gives CASSSLLEAGRNEKLFF.

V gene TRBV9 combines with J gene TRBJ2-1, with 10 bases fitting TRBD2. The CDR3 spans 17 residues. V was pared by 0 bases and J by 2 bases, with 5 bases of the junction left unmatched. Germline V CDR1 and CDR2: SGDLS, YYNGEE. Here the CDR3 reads CASSVDWTSGAYNEQFF. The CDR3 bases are TGTGCCAGCAGCGTAGATTGGACTAGCGGAGCCTACAATGAGCAGTTCTTC.

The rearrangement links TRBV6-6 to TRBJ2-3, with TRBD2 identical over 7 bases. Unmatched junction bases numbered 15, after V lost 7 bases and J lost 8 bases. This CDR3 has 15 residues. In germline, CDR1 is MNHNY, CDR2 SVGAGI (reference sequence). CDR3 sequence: CASIREAGEGGTQYF. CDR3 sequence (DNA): TGTGCCAGCATTAGGGAGGCGGGAGAGGGTGGTACGCAGTATTTT.